A single sample is the source of the 7 T cell receptor beta chains below, sequenced in a study of CD8 T cells in ankylosing spondylitis. TCRdb called the 5' RACE reads again in MiXCR, with one record for every CDR3 protein. The repertoire includes under 250,000 distinct CDR3 sequences, 32% of them detected once, and roughly 4.2% sits in the top ten. Source material: blood, either unsorted or a sorted T cell fraction (not recorded which). Receptor source: a male donor with ankylosing spondylitis or in good health (not recorded which).

The gene calls are TRBV20-1 and TRBJ1-2, with TRBD1 identical over 7 bases. The CDR3 length is 15 residues. In germline, CDR1 is DFQATT, CDR2 SNEGSKA (reference sequence). Trimming took 4 bases from V and 5 from J; bases not matched to a gene: 13. The CDR3 is CSAMPPHRGGYGYTF. DNA for the CDR3: TGCAGTGCTATGCCCCCCCACAGGGGAGGGTATGGCTACACCTTC.

The rearrangement links TRBV24-1 to TRBJ2-2, with 7 bases identical to TRBD1. The CDR3 sequence is 15 residues long. The germline V gene has CDR1 KGHDR and CDR2 SFDVKD. Trimming took 4 bases from V and 3 from J; bases not matched to a gene: 4. This chain's CDR3 is CATSESDRDTGELFF. The CDR3 DNA sequence: TGTGCCACCAGTGAAAGCGACAGGGACACCGGGGAGCTGTTTTTT.

In its sample, this clonotype was seen many times. The V gene is TRBV29-1, the J gene TRBJ2-5, with TRBD1 matching over 7 bases. V was clipped by 8 bases and J by 2 bases; unmatched bases: 11. CDR1 SQVTM and CDR2 ANQGSEA come from the germline V gene. The CDR3 sequence is 14 residues long. The DNA of the CDR3 is TGCAGCACCCCTCCGGGACAGCGACAAGAGACCCAGTACTTC. Translation gives CSTPPGQRQETQYF.

The chain links TRBV10-3 to TRBJ1-6, with 9 positions matching TRBD1. In germline, CDR1 is ENHRY, CDR2 SYGVKD. CDR3 length equals 15 residues. V dropped 10 bases and J dropped 6; count of bases not matched to a gene: 10. This CDR3 is CATRGGDRANSPLHF. The CDR3 bases are TGTGCCACGCGTGGGGGGGACAGGGCTAATTCACCCCTCCACTTT.

This clonotype was seen ten or more times. The chain recombines TRBV15 with TRBJ2-6; no definite D call. Deletions cut 8 bases from V and 0 bases from J, with 11 bases between. CDR3 length: 15 amino acids. Germline V lookup: CDR1 LNHNV, CDR2 YYDKDF (reference sequence). CDR3 amino acids: CATSPPSSGANVLTF. CDR3 nucleotide sequence: TGTGCCACCTCGCCTCCTAGCTCTGGGGCCAACGTCCTGACTTTC.

In this sample, this clonotype turned up once. The V call is TRBV11-2, the J call TRBJ2-1; 9 bases map to TRBD2. This CDR3 region has 16 residues. With 5 bases clipped from V and 6 bases from J, the junction kept 11 bases outside the gene matches. Germline V gene lookup returns CDR1 SGHAT and CDR2 FQNNGV. CDR3: CASSVPSAGGFNEQFF. In DNA, the CDR3 is TGTGCCAGCAGCGTACCTTCCGCGGGGGGGTTCAATGAGCAGTTCTTC.

In its sample, this clonotype was seen a few times. V gene TRBV12-3 or TRBV12-4 combines with J gene TRBJ2-5, with D tentatively TRBD2 (6 bases). The CDR3 covers 13 residues. Trimming shortened V by 3 bases and J by 5 bases, and 10 bases separated the two germline ends. The CDR3 DNA follows: TGTGCCAGCAGTTTGAGCCTAGCGGAGACCCAGTACTTC. Residues: CASSLSLAETQYF.